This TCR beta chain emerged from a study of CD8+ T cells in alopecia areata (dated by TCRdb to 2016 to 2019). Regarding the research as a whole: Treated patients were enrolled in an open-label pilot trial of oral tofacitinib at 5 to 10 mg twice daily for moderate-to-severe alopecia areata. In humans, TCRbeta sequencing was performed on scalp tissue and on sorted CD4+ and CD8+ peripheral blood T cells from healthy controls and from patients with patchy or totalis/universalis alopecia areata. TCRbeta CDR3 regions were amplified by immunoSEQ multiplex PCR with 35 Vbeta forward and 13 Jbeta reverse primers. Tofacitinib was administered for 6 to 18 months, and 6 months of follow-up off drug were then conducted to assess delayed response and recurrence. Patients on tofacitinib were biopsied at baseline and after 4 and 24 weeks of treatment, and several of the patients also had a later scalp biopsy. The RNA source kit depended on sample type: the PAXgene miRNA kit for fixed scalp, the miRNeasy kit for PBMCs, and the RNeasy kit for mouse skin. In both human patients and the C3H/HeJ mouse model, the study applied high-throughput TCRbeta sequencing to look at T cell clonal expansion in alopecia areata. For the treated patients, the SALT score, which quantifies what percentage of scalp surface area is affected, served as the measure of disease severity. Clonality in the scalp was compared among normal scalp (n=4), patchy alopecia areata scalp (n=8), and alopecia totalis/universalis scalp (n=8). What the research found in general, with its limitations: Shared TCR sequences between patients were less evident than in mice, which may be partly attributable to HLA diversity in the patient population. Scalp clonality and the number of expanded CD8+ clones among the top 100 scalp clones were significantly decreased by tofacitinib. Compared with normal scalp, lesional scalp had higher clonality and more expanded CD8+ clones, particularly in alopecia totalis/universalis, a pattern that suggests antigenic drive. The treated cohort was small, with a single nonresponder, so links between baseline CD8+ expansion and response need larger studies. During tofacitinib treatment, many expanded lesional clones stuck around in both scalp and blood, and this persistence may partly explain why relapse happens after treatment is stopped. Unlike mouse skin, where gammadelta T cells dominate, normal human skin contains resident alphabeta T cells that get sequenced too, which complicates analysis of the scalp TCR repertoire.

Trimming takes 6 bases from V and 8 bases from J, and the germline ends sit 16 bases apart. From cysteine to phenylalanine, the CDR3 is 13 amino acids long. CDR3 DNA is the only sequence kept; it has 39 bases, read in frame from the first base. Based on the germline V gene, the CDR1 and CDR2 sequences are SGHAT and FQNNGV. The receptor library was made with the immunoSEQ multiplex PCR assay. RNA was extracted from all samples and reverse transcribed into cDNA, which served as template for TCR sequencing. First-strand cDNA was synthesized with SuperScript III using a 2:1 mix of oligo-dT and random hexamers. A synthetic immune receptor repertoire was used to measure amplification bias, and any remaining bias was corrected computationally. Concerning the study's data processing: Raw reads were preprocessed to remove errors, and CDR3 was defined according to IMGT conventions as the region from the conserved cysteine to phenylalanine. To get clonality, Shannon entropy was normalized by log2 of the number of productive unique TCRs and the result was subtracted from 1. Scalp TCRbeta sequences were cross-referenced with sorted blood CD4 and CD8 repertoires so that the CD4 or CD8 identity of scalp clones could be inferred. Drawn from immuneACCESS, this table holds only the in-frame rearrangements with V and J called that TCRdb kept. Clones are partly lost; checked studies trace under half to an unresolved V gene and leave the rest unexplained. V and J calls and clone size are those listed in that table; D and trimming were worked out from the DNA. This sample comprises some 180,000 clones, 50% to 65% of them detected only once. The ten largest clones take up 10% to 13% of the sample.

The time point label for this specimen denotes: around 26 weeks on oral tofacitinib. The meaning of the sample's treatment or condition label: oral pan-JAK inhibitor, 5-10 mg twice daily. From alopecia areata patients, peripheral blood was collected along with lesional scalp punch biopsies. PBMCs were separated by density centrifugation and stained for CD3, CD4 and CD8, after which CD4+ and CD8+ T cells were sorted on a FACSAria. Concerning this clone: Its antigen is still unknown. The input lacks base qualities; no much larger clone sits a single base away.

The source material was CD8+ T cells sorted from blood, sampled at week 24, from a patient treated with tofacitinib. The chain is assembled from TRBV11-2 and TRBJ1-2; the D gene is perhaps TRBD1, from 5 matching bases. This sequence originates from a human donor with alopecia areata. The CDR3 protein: CASSSGIKGGYTF. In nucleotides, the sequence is TGTGCCAGCAGTTCCGGGATCAAGGGGGGCTACACCTTC.